This passage covers 9 T cell receptor beta chains from one sample sequenced in a study of breast tumors, draining lymph nodes, adjacent tissues. From the multiplex PCR reads, TCRdb called clonotypes with MiXCR, one entry per CDR3 protein. The sample has approximately 210,000 distinct CDR3 sequences; roughly a third are singletons. Axillary draining lymph nodes of breast cancer patients supplied the node samples. The specimen was axillary lymph node tissue. Receptors were obtained from a female donor with breast cancer. Some clones in this sample may be carry-over from other donors' samples.

A few counts support this clonotype. The chain has TRBV11-2 and TRBJ2-2; D unresolved. Germline CDR1 is SGHAT and CDR2 is FQNNGV. Trimming removed 1 base at V and 0 bases at J, with 12 bases between. The CDR3 length is 17 residues. DNA for the CDR3: TGTGCCAGCAGCTTAGTGGGAATTACAGCGAACACCGGGGAGCTGTTTTTT. It specifies CASSLVGITANTGELFF.

This clonotype turned up a few times. The chain recombines TRBV7-3 with TRBJ2-1, with a possible D match to TRBD2 (6 bases). The germline CDR1 and CDR2 sequences are SGHTA and FQGTGA. The CDR3 totals 16 residues. The V end was cut by 2 bases, the J end by 2 bases, with 13 bases between. Here the CDR3 reads CASSLEAGSPYNEQFF. The CDR3 DNA sequence: TGTGCCAGCAGCTTAGAGGCGGGGAGTCCCTACAATGAGCAGTTCTTC.

This clonotype has a handful of counts. The rearrangement joins TRBV7-9 to TRBJ2-5; the match to TRBD2 covers 11 bases. Losses at the gene ends were 6 bases for V and 0 bases for J; bases not matched to a gene: 12. The CDR3 runs 18 residues. The V gene's germline CDR1 is SEHNR and CDR2 FQNEAQ (reference sequence). The CDR3, as DNA: TGTGCCAGCAGAATAGTCAATAGCGGGAGGGGGTACCAAGAGACCCAGTACTTC. It translates to CASRIVNSGRGYQETQYF.

Comments on this clonotype: This may arise from a read error, as a much more abundant clone is one base away. V usage is TRBV5-8 and J usage is TRBJ2-1; 7 bases agree with TRBD1. This CDR3 has 11 residues. CDR1 SGHTS and CDR2 YDEGEE come from the germline V gene. J gave up 12 bases and V 4 bases, and 4 bases lay outside the gene matches. The CDR3 DNA reads as TGTGCCAGCAGCATCGACAGGGCGCAGTTCTTC. It encodes CASSIDRAQFF.

This clonotype has ten or more counts. CDR3 DNA sequence: TGTGCCACCAGTGATTTGCCGGGACAGGGGGCGGATGAGCAGTTCTTC. Translation: CATSDLPGQGADEQFF. The chain joins TRBV24-1 to TRBJ2-1; 12 nucleotides match TRBD1. CDR3 size: 16 residues. The ends lost 0 bases at V and 8 bases at J; junction bases unmatched: 4. Germline CDR1 reads KGHDR; CDR2 reads SFDVKD.

DNA for the CDR3: TGTGCCAGCAATATAGCGGGGAGCTCCTACAATGAGCAGTTCTTC. Translated, it gives CASNIAGSSYNEQFF. This chain links TRBV6-1 with TRBJ2-1, with 8 bases aligning to TRBD2. The CDR3 has 15 amino acids. The germline V gene has CDR1 MNHNS and CDR2 SASEGT. The V gene end was trimmed by 7 bases and the J gene end by 0 bases; junction bases not matched to a gene: 5.

The CDR3 here is CSARETQYF. The CDR3 bases are TGCAGTGCTAGAGAGACCCAGTACTTC. The chain joins TRBV20-1 to TRBJ2-5, with unresolved D. Germline-derived CDR1 and CDR2 are DFQATT and SNEGSKA (reference sequence). Trimming left V 0 bases short and J 7 bases short, with 0 bases between. The CDR3 has 9 amino acids.

In its sample, this clonotype was seen many times. The V and J genes are TRBV4-1 and TRBJ2-3; D remains ambiguous. V shed 1 base and J shed 3 bases, with 5 bases lying between them. The length of the CDR3 is 13 residues. Germline values: CDR1 MGHRA, CDR2 YSYEKL. CDR3 DNA sequence: TGCGCCAGCAGCCAAGTCGGGACAGATACGCAGTATTTT. This translates into CASSQVGTDTQYF.

V and J are TRBV15 and TRBJ2-3; D uncertain. Per the germline V gene, CDR1 is LNHNV and CDR2 is YYDKDF (reference sequence). V lost 3 bases, J lost 1 base, and 11 bases lay in between. This CDR3 contains 15 residues. The CDR3 DNA sequence: TGTGCCACCAGCAGCTTAGGACGTGGCACAGATACGCAGTATTTT. Its protein is CATSSLGRGTDTQYF.